Below are 2 T cell receptor beta chains sequenced from a single sample in a study of shared clonotypes between healthy human individuals. Naive CD8 isolation took CD45RO-negative cells positively selected for CCR7 and excluded terminally differentiated effector memory CD45RA+ cells. Sequenced by immunoSEQ multiplex PCR; TCRdb stores in-frame clones only, minus some. The table shows 2 million to 2.5 million clones, with more than 85% occurring only once. Sequencing was done on a sample of naive CD8+ T cells from PBMCs. Every receptor here comes from a young man in good health. Some clones in this sample may be carry-over from other donors' samples.

V gene TRBV6-5 combines with J gene TRBJ1-1; maybe TRBD1 (6 bases). The V and J ends lost 5 bases and 7 bases respectively, with 20 bases between them. The germline V gene has CDR1 MNHEY and CDR2 SVGAGI. The CDR3 totals 15 residues. The CDR3 region is CASSLSGGAVGEAFF. As DNA, the CDR3 is TGTGCCAGCAGTCTCTCCGGGGGCGCGGTTGGTGAAGCTTTCTTT.

This rearrangement joins TRBV27 to TRBJ2-7; TRBD2 is a possible D gene (5 bases). The CDR3 runs to 13 residues. Germline V gene sequence: CDR1 MNHEY, CDR2 SMNVEV (reference sequence). V lost 8 bases to trimming and J lost 1 base, with 12 bases between them. CDR3 protein: CASGGRLSYEQYF. The CDR3 nucleotides read TGTGCCAGCGGCGGGCGATTATCCTACGAGCAGTACTTC.